This is a list of T cell receptor beta chains from one sample in a study of blood T cell repertoires in COVID-19. Method: immunoSEQ multiplex PCR; TCRdb's copy keeps in-frame clones and lacks some. The sample shows roughly 60,000 clones, around 90% of them seen only once. Sequencing was performed on peripheral blood. The origin of the receptors is a human donor with acute or convalescent COVID-19. The donor label of this sample is uncertain. CDR3s include the opening cysteine and the closing phenylalanine or tryptophan. A D gene is named only where the DNA matches it firmly. For some rows the clone size is stated as once, few or many, or as a class when expanded; others skip it.

abundance: .; j_gene: TRBJ2-7; d_gene: .; v_gene: TRBV12-3/TRBV12-4; CDR3nt: TGTGCCAGCAGCCGACAGAGAACCTACGAGCAGTACTTC; CDR3aa: CASSRQRTYEQYF
abundance: .; j_gene: TRBJ2-1; d_gene: TRBD1; v_gene: TRBV18; CDR3nt: TGTGCCAGCTCACCACGTCGGGACAGGGGAGGTAAGGAGCAGTTCTTC; CDR3aa: CASSPRRDRGGKEQFF
abundance: .; j_gene: TRBJ2-5; d_gene: .; v_gene: TRBV11-2; CDR3nt: TGTGCCAGCAGCTTATCGGTTGGACAGAAGAAGACCCAGTACTTC; CDR3aa: CASSLSVGQKKTQYF
abundance: .; j_gene: TRBJ1-1; d_gene: TRBD1; v_gene: TRBV6-1; CDR3nt: TGTGCCAGCAGTGAGGACAGGGGGAACACTGAAGCTTTCTTT; CDR3aa: CASSEDRGNTEAFF
abundance: .; j_gene: TRBJ2-3; d_gene: TRBD2; v_gene: TRBV18; CDR3nt: TGTGCCAGCTCACCAGGGACTAGCGGGGGTCTTGATACGCAGTATTTT; CDR3aa: CASSPGTSGGLDTQYF
abundance: .; j_gene: TRBJ2-1; d_gene: .; v_gene: TRBV6-6; CDR3nt: TGTGCCAGCAGTCCCAGCGGAACCTACAATGAGCAGTTCTTC; CDR3aa: CASSPSGTYNEQFF
abundance: once; j_gene: TRBJ2-5; d_gene: TRBD2; v_gene: TRBV6-5; CDR3nt: TGTGCCAGCAGTTACGTGTGGGAGGGACTGCAAGAGACCCAGTACTTC; CDR3aa: CASSYVWEGLQETQYF
abundance: .; j_gene: TRBJ2-5; d_gene: TRBD2; v_gene: TRBV3-1/TRBV3-2; CDR3nt: TGTGCCAGCAGCGGAACCTCGGGAGGGCAAGAGACCCAGTACTTC; CDR3aa: CASSGTSGGQETQYF
abundance: once; j_gene: TRBJ2-3; d_gene: .; v_gene: TRBV6-5; CDR3nt: TGTGCCAGCAGGGGCTATGGAGATACGCAGTATTTT; CDR3aa: CASRGYGDTQYF
abundance: .; j_gene: TRBJ2-1; d_gene: .; v_gene: TRBV12-3/TRBV12-4; CDR3nt: TGTGCCAGCAGCGGTATCCACGATGAGCAGTTCTTC; CDR3aa: CASSGIHDEQFF
abundance: .; j_gene: TRBJ1-5; d_gene: .; v_gene: TRBV19; CDR3nt: TGTGCCAGTAGTATAGTCGGGGGAGGGAGGTTGAGCAATCAGCCCCAGCATTTT; CDR3aa: CASSIVGGGRLSNQPQHF